This is a list of T cell receptor beta chains from one sample in a study of human T cells and chemical hapten exposure. TCRdb fed the RACE reads into MiXCR, producing one record per CDR3 protein. The sample includes 180,000 or so distinct CDR3 sequences, roughly 15% of them seen just once. The starting material was whole blood, obtained in connection with sensitization to the hapten diphenylcyclopropenone (DPC). These receptor sequences come from a woman younger than 45 with alopecia areata. Some clones in this sample may be carry-over from other donors' samples. CDR3s include the opening cysteine and the closing phenylalanine or tryptophan. D genes are given only for firm matches. Only some rows state a clone size, as once, few, many or a class for expanded clones.

>.|TRBJ2-1|TRBV5-1|.
TGCGCCAGCAGCCCCGTGAGCGTTTACAATGAGCAGTTCTTC
CASSPVSVYNEQFF
>.|TRBJ2-7|TRBV29-1|few
TGCAGCGTTAGAGCAGGGACCTACGAGCAGTACTTC
CSVRAGTYEQYF
>.|TRBJ1-1|TRBV28|few
TGTGCCAGCAGTTTACCAGGGGAAGCGGTAGGAGCTTTCTTT
CASSLPGEAVGAFF
>.|TRBJ2-7|TRBV5-6|few
TGTGCCAGCAGCCTTATTACCAGGGTAGGGTACGAGCAGTACTTC
CASSLITRVGYEQYF
>.|TRBJ1-2|TRBV5-5|.
TGTGCCAGCAGCGTAGAATACCTTGGCTACACCTTC
CASSVEYLGYTF
>.|TRBJ1-2|TRBV10-3|few
TGTGCCATCAGAACGAACAGAGATTATGGCTACACCTTC
CAIRTNRDYGYTF
>.|TRBJ1-1|TRBV29-1|many
TGCAGCGTTTATCTCTGGCAACCGAACACTGAAGCTTTCTTT
CSVYLWQPNTEAFF
>TRBD1|TRBJ2-2|TRBV28|.
TGTGCCAGCAGTCAGATGGGACAGGGGACCGGGGAGCTGTTTTTT
CASSQMGQGTGELFF
>TRBD2|TRBJ2-3|TRBV20-1|.
TGCAGTGCTAGTCGGCTAGCGGGAGTAGATACGCAGTATTTT
CSASRLAGVDTQYF
>.|TRBJ1-1|TRBV5-1|.
TGCGCCAGCAAGGATACAGGGATGAACACTGAAGCTTTCTTT
CASKDTGMNTEAFF
>.|TRBJ2-7|TRBV5-1|.
TGCGCCAGCAGCTTATCCCTTACCTACGAGCAGTACTTC
CASSLSLTYEQYF
>TRBD1|TRBJ2-5|TRBV28|.
TGTGCCAGCAATCTAGGCGGGACAGGGGACGGGGAGACCCAGTACTTC
CASNLGGTGDGETQYF
>.|TRBJ1-5|TRBV7-8|.
TGTGCCAGCAGCATTGTACAGGGACCCCAGCATTTT
CASSIVQGPQHF
>TRBD1|TRBJ1-5|TRBV18|.
TGTGCCAGCTCATCCAGACAGGGATCTAGCAATCAGCCCCAGCATTTT
CASSSRQGSSNQPQHF
>TRBD1|TRBJ2-2|TRBV18|.
TGTGCCAGCTCACCGCTCAATACAGGGGACGGGGAGCTGTTTTTT
CASSPLNTGDGELFF
>.|TRBJ1-1|TRBV7-9|.
TGTGCCAGCAGCGAGGGACGGCTGAACACTGAAGCTTTCTTT
CASSEGRLNTEAFF
>.|TRBJ2-7|TRBV2|few
TGTGCCAGCAGCTACCTACAAGGTATGGACGAGCAGTACTTC
CASSYLQGMDEQYF
>.|TRBJ2-2|TRBV4-3|.
TGCGCCAGCAGCCAAGACTCAGGAAACACCGGGGAGCTGTTTTTT
CASSQDSGNTGELFF
>.|TRBJ2-2|TRBV5-1|.
TGCGCCAGCAGCGGACAGTGGGACACCGGGGAGCTGTTTTTT
CASSGQWDTGELFF
>.|TRBJ2-1|TRBV11-2|.
TGTGCCAGCAGCTTCAGTAGGAATGAGCAGTTCTTC
CASSFSRNEQFF
>.|TRBJ1-4|TRBV4-2|.
TGTGCCAGCAGCCAAGAGAAGGGCAGACAGGAAAAACTGTTTTTT
CASSQEKGRQEKLFF
>.|TRBJ1-2|TRBV28|.
TGTGCCAGCAGTTTATCCTTTGGCTACACCTTC
CASSLSFGYTF
>TRBD2|TRBJ2-5|TRBV18|.
TGTGCCAGCTCACCCCGTCTAGCGGGTATCCAAGAGACCCAGTACTTC
CASSPRLAGIQETQYF
>.|TRBJ2-6|TRBV27|many
TGTGCCAGCAGTACAATAAACTCTGGGGCCAACGTCCTGACTTTC
CASSTINSGANVLTF
>.|TRBJ2-3|TRBV7-6|many
TGTGCCAGCAGTCCCCAGGACGGGTCAACTAGCACAGATACGCAGTATTTT
CASSPQDGSTSTDTQYF
>.|TRBJ1-5|TRBV19|few
TGTGCCAGTAGTCCCTTACATGACAATCAGCCCCAGCATTTT
CASSPLHDNQPQHF
>.|TRBJ2-2|TRBV29-1|few
TGCAGCGTTGAGGTCAGGGTGAACACCGGGGAGCTGTTTTTT
CSVEVRVNTGELFF
>TRBD1|TRBJ1-3|TRBV6-6|few
TGTGCCAGCAGCTATACAGGGGGAGGAAACACCATATATTTT
CASSYTGGGNTIYF
>.|TRBJ2-5|TRBV7-2|.
TGTGCCAGCAGCTCTAGACTACAAGAGACCCAGTACTTC
CASSSRLQETQYF
>.|TRBJ1-1|TRBV6-5|many
TGTGCCAGCAGTTACGGGGAGAACACTGAAGCTTTCTTT
CASSYGENTEAFF
>.|TRBJ1-5|TRBV12-3/TRBV12-4|many
TGTGCCAGCAGTGCGGGGGGCGGCAATCAGCCCCAGCATTTT
CASSAGGGNQPQHF
>TRBD2|TRBJ2-1|TRBV5-1|many
TGCGCCAGCAGCCCCACTAGCGGCACCTACAATGAGCAGTTCTTC
CASSPTSGTYNEQFF
>.|TRBJ2-1|TRBV11-3|few
TGTGCCAGCAGCGCGGGGAGGAATGAGCAGTTCTTC
CASSAGRNEQFF